The next 21 T cell receptor beta chains were all read from a single sample in a study of T cells in women clearing cervical HPV infection. Data came from immunoSEQ multiplex PCR; TCRdb stores just in-frame clones and leaves some out. Listed are about 16,000 clones; 7.2% falls within the top ten. The sequenced sample was blood buffy coat. The origin of the receptors is a woman between 18 and 70 years old with a cervical HPV16 infection that either progressed to CIN3+ or cleared (not recorded which).

A word on this clone: The read gets to within 3 residues of the CDR3 end, and the germline J gene fills in the rest. The chain couples TRBV19 to TRBJ1-5; D remains ambiguous. Germline-derived CDR1 and CDR2 are LNHDA and SQIVND (reference sequence). Trimming took 3 bases from V and 3 from J, leaving 6 bases between them. This CDR3 is 13 amino acids long. The covered CDR3 bases are TGTGCCAGTAGTATGTCCGTCAATCAGCCC. Translating gives CASSMSVNQP. From start to end, the CDR3 is CASSMSVNQPQHF. The full variable domain, rest sourced from reference TRBV19 and TRBJ1-5, is DGGITQSPKYLFRKEGQNVTLSCEQNLNHDAMYWYRQDPGQGLRLIYYSQIVNDFQKGDIAEGYSVSREKKESFPLTVTSAQKNPTAFYLCASSMSVNQPQHFGDGTRLSIL.

To note about this clone: The read falls 3 residues short of the CDR3 end, and the missing part is taken from the germline J gene. The gene calls are TRBV2 and TRBJ2-2, with 7 bases fitting TRBD1. CDR3 length: 14 residues. Germline values: CDR1 SNHLY, CDR2 FYNNEI. V lost 7 bases to trimming and J lost 5 bases; unmatched junction nucleotides: 7. The sequenced CDR3 bases are TGTGCCAGCAAACAGGGGTTTGGGACCGGGGAG. Its protein product is CASKQGFGTGE. The complete CDR3 protein is CASKQGFGTGELFF.

Of note for this clone: Read coverage stops 3 residues before the CDR3 terminus; the germline J gene supplies the remainder. The gene calls are TRBV7-2 and TRBJ1-3; D unclear. Trimming removed 5 bases from V and 0 bases from J, with 11 bases in between. The CDR3 totals 15 residues. Germline V gives CDR1 SGHTA, CDR2 FQGNSA. Incomplete CDR3 DNA: TGTGCCAGCAGCCCGGATAGCAGCTCTGGAAACACC. As protein: CASSPDSSSGNT. The CDR3 as a whole reads CASSPDSSSGNTIYF.

A word on this clone: Sequencing ends 3 residues short of the CDR3 end; the germline J gene provides the rest. The chain has TRBV20-1 and TRBJ1-4, with D tentatively TRBD1 (6 bases). The CDR3 has 15 amino acids. V lost 0 bases and J lost 4, with 12 bases in between. Germline V CDR1 and CDR2: DFQATT, SNEGSKA (reference sequence). The CDR3 DNA, read in part, is TGCAGTGCTAGAGACCCCGGACAGAGTAATGAAAAA. This codes for CSARDPGQSNEK. The CDR3 reads in full as CSARDPGQSNEKLFF.

As regards this clone: The sequence runs out 3 residues before the end of the CDR3; the remainder is reconstructed from the germline J gene. The chain couples TRBV19 to TRBJ2-1; tentative D call: TRBD2 (6 bases). The CDR3 sequence is 16 residues long. Germline CDR1 reads LNHDA; CDR2 reads SQIVND (reference sequence). Trimming took 7 bases from V and 0 from J, leaving 16 bases between them. CDR3 DNA, as far as it was read: TGTGCCAGTAAGAAGGGACTCCAAGCCTCCTACAATGAG. It specifies CASKKGLQASYNE. The complete CDR3 reads CASKKGLQASYNEQFF.

Regarding this clone: The CDR3 goes on 3 residues after the read ends, and that part is filled in from the germline J gene. The chain has TRBV27 and TRBJ1-4, with 9 bases matching TRBD1. There are 15 residues in the CDR3. Germline V gene lookup returns CDR1 MNHEY and CDR2 SMNVEV (reference sequence). The V and J ends lost 5 bases and 5 bases, in that order; junction bases with no gene match: 6. CDR3 protein: CASSAQGAGNEKLFF. CDR3 DNA, as far as it was read: TGTGCCAGCAGTGCACAGGGGGCAGGGAATGAAAAA.

Details on this clone: The read gets to within 3 residues of the CDR3 end, and the germline J gene fills in the rest. The rearrangement uses TRBV29-1 and TRBJ2-7; TRBD2 agrees at 12 bases. In germline, CDR1 is SQVTM, CDR2 ANQGSEA. The CDR3 totals 14 residues. V lost 5 bases and J lost 1; bases outside the gene matches: 3. The CDR3 region is CSVKTSGGSYEQYF. The CDR3 bases that were read are TGCAGCGTTAAGACTAGCGGGGGATCCTACGAG.

Concerning this clone itself: Coverage ceases 3 residues before the CDR3 finishes, and the germline J gene fills in the end. This rearrangement joins TRBV19 to TRBJ2-1; D might be TRBD1 (6 bases). There are 14 residues in the CDR3. The V gene's germline CDR1 is LNHDA and CDR2 SQIVND (reference sequence). Trimming left V 6 bases short and J 2 bases short, with 11 bases between. CDR3: CASRDRQPYNEQFF. The part of the CDR3 DNA that was read is TGTGCCAGTAGAGACAGGCAGCCCTACAATGAG.

This clone is labeled medium-sized based on frequency. The read finishes 3 residues shy of the CDR3 end, and the germline J gene is used to complete it. V and J are TRBV18 and TRBJ2-5, with 8 positions matching TRBD1. In germline, CDR1 is KGHSH, CDR2 LQKENI. J was trimmed by 4 bases and V by 3 bases; bases with no gene match: 1. The CDR3 totals 13 residues. CDR3 DNA, as far as it was read: TGTGCCAGCTCACCCGGGACAGGAGAGACC. It yields the protein CASSPGTGET. In full, the CDR3 reads CASSPGTGETQYF.

In terms of frequency, this clone is medium-sized (0.01 to 0.1%). The read ends 3 residues before the CDR3 terminus; that terminus is restored from the germline J gene. The chain couples TRBV28 to TRBJ1-5; 7 bases align to TRBD1. Germline V lookup: CDR1 MDHEN, CDR2 SYDVKM. The CDR3 length is 17 residues. The V segment lost 6 bases and the J segment 0 bases; nucleotides outside the gene matches: 11. The DNA read from the CDR3 is TGTGCCAGCAGACCTGAGGGGGCCCGATATAGCAATCAGCCC. Protein product: CASRPEGARYSNQP. The entire CDR3 sequence reads CASRPEGARYSNQPQHF.

On this clone itself: The DNA ends 3 residues before the CDR3 does, and the rest of the CDR3 is filled in from the germline J gene. The chain uses TRBV5-1 and TRBJ1-5; perhaps TRBD1 as D (5 bases). V was trimmed by 4 bases and J by 9 bases, leaving 23 bases between them. The CDR3 length is 16 residues. The V gene's germline CDR1 is SGHRS and CDR2 YFSETQ. The covered CDR3 bases are TGCGCCAGCAGCCGTGACCCGGGACTAGCGGGGGGGCCC. It encodes CASSRDPGLAGGP. The full CDR3 protein reads CASSRDPGLAGGPQHF.

Concerning this clone: The sequenced fragment ends 3 residues before the CDR3 boundary, so the rest is inferred from the germline J gene. This chain connects TRBV30 to TRBJ2-3; tentatively, D is TRBD1 or TRBD2 (5 bases each). Germline lookup yields CDR1 GTSNPN and CDR2 SVGIG (reference sequence). The CDR3 covers 14 residues. V was pared by 3 bases and J by 5 bases, with 15 bases between. The CDR3 sequence is CAWRGGTTEDTQYF. The part of the CDR3 DNA that was read is TGTGCCTGGAGAGGAGGTACGACAGAAGATACG. The whole variable domain, filled in from reference TRBV30 and TRBJ2-3, reads SQTIHQWPATLVQPVGSPLSLECTVEGTSNPNLYWYRQAAGRGLQLLFYSVGIGQISSEVPQNLSASRPQDRQFILSSKKLLLSDSGFYLCAWRGGTTEDTQYFGPGTRLTVL.

About this clone: The read ends 3 residues shy of where the CDR3 ends; the end is completed using the germline J gene. This chain joins TRBV2 and TRBJ1-1; 7 nucleotides agree with TRBD1. CDR1 and CDR2 from the germline V gene are SNHLY and FYNNEI. The V and J ends lost 6 bases and 2 bases, in that order; junction bases with no gene match: 6. The CDR3 totals 14 residues. The CDR3 bases that were read are TGTGCCAGCAGGCCCGGGACAGATAACACTGAA. Translation gives CASRPGTDNTE. The full CDR3 protein is CASRPGTDNTEAFF.

The sequenced CDR3 bases are TGCAGTGCTAGAGACCTAAAACTAGCGGGGGGGCAAGAGACC. This encodes CSARDLKLAGGQET. The entire CDR3 protein reads CSARDLKLAGGQETQYF. The chain carries TRBV20-1 and TRBJ2-5; 13 bases agree with TRBD2. The read comes to an end 3 residues before the CDR3 does, leaving the germline J gene to fill in the end. CDR1 DFQATT and CDR2 SNEGSKA come from the germline V gene (reference sequence). This CDR3 is 17 amino acids long. Trimming at V came to 0 bases and at J to 2 bases, leaving 6 bases not matched to a gene.

A note on this clone: The CDR3 end lies 3 residues beyond the end of the read and is filled in from the germline J gene. This sequence joins TRBV12-5 and TRBJ2-1; 9 bases fit TRBD1. This CDR3 has 21 residues. V lost 1 base and J lost 0; bases outside the gene matches: 16. From germline, CDR1 is LGHNT and CDR2 FRNRAP. This chain's CDR3 is CASGLAAGTGYGRTSYNEQFF. The part of the CDR3 DNA that was read is TGTGCTAGTGGTTTGGCCGCCGGGACAGGGTATGGTCGGACCTCCTACAATGAG.

Details on this clone: The CDR3 end lies 3 residues beyond the end of the read and is filled in from the germline J gene. The chain has TRBV20-1 and TRBJ2-3; 10 bases line up with TRBD2. The J segment lost 1 base and the V segment lost 6 bases, leaving 10 bases of the junction unmatched. Germline-derived CDR1 and CDR2 are DFQATT and SNEGSKA (reference sequence). The CDR3 spans 16 residues. The DNA read from the CDR3 is TGCAGTGCCCAAGGGCTAGCGGGGGCCCGCACAGATACG. This encodes CSAQGLAGARTDT. The whole CDR3 reads CSAQGLAGARTDTQYF.

Turning to this clone: The observed sequence ends 3 residues before the CDR3 terminus, with the missing tail filled in from the germline J gene. V gene TRBV4-2 combines with J gene TRBJ2-3; D is possibly TRBD1 (5 bases). This CDR3 has 13 residues. Germline-derived CDR1 and CDR2 are LGHNA and YNFKEQ. Trimming removed 3 bases from V and 5 bases from J, with 9 bases in between. The CDR3 DNA, read in part, is TGTGCCAGCAGCCAGGACACCAGAGATACG. Protein product: CASSQDTRDT. The entire CDR3 reads CASSQDTRDTQYF.

In the case of this clone: The observed sequence ends 3 residues before the CDR3 terminus, with the missing tail filled in from the germline J gene. The genes are TRBV19 and TRBJ2-7, with D perhaps matching TRBD1 (5 bases). The germline V gene encodes CDR1 LNHDA and CDR2 SQIVND (reference sequence). The length of the CDR3 is 15 residues. With 4 bases removed from V and 1 base from J, the gap between germline ends came to 14 bases. The sequenced part of the CDR3 DNA is TGTGCCAGTAGTACGTCCCTCCAGGGATCCTACGAG. Protein: CASSTSLQGSYE. The full-length CDR3 reads as CASSTSLQGSYEQYF.

Concerning this clone: The missing CDR3 end, 3 residues past where the read stops, is filled in from the germline J gene. The V and J genes are TRBV20-1 and TRBJ2-2, with 8 bases that match TRBD1. V trimming: 0 bases; J trimming: 6 bases; junction bases outside the gene matches: 9. Germline CDR1 is DFQATT and CDR2 is SNEGSKA (reference sequence). The CDR3 has 16 amino acids. CDR3 protein: CSARDLRTGIAGELFF. Partial CDR3 DNA: TGCAGTGCTAGAGATCTGAGGACAGGGATCGCCGGGGAG.

Comment on this clone: The sequence runs out 3 residues before the end of the CDR3; the remainder is reconstructed from the germline J gene. The gene calls are TRBV6-2 or TRBV6-3 and TRBJ2-2, with 8 nucleotides matching TRBD1. CDR3 length equals 15 residues. V shed 5 bases and J 5 bases; nucleotides not matched to a gene: 7. Germline lookup yields CDR1 MNHEY and CDR2 SVGEGT. Partial CDR3 DNA: TGTGCCAGCAGTACTCGGACAGGGCGGACCGGGGAG. As protein: CASSTRTGRTGE. The entire CDR3 protein reads CASSTRTGRTGELFF.

A word on this clone: The read is 3 residues too short to cover the CDR3 end, so that end is filled in from the germline J gene. The chain recombines TRBV20-1 with TRBJ2-7; possible D gene TRBD1, 6 bases. Per germline, CDR1 DFQATT and CDR2 SNEGSKA (reference sequence). Trimming took off 0 bases at V and 2 bases at J, with 11 bases between the two ends. There are 14 residues in the CDR3. This CDR3 is CSARDPGQPYEQYF. The CDR3 DNA, read in part, is TGCAGTGCTAGAGATCCGGGACAACCCTACGAG.